The following is a T cell receptor (beta chain) sequence with its context. This entry is derived from a study of blood T cell repertoires in COVID-19. The V and J ends lost 3 bases and 8 bases respectively, with 10 bases between them. This CDR3 is 13 amino acids long. Germline CDR1 SGHVS, CDR2 FQNEAQ. Repertoires were generated with immunoSEQ multiplex PCR, while TCRdb's copy carries only in-frame clones and drops some. The repertoire consists of around 180,000 clones, with around four fifths occurring once and the leading ten covering about 5.5%. The TCR sequence derives from a woman between 25 and 40 years old with acute or convalescent COVID-19. The chain uses TRBV7-8 and TRBJ1-4; a possible D gene is TRBD1 (6 bases). Material for sequencing was peripheral blood. CDR3 amino acids: CASSFDRREKLFF. For the CDR3, the DNA is TGTGCCAGCAGCTTTGACAGGAGAGAAAAACTGTTTTTT.